A single sample gave rise to the 27 T cell receptor beta chains below, sequenced in a study of T cells after yellow fever vaccination. TCRdb redid the calling of the 5' RACE reads with MiXCR, one entry per CDR3 protein. The table records a few hundred thousand distinct CDR3 sequences, over 5% of them present only once. The sample was PBMCs, taken 5 days after the yellow fever booster vaccination. The source is a man aged 30 to 45 who received the YFV17D yellow fever vaccine.

V and J are TRBV19 and TRBJ2-1; D might be TRBD1 (7 bases). Between the trimmed V and J ends, which lost 9 bases and 3 bases, there was a span of 18 bases. Germline V gives CDR1 LNHDA, CDR2 SQIVND (reference sequence). This CDR3 has 15 amino acids. CDR3 DNA sequence: TGTGCCAGCCTCCCCGGAGGGGGCCACTACAATGAGCAGTTCTTC. This encodes CASLPGGGHYNEQFF.

This rearrangement joins TRBV20-1 to TRBJ1-4, with 9 bases that match TRBD1. The CDR3 runs 15 residues. CDR1 and CDR2 (germline): DFQATT, SNEGSKA (reference sequence). V shed 0 bases and J 5 bases; nucleotides not matched to a gene: 4. The CDR3 here is CSAREGGQGNEKLFF. CDR3 nucleotide sequence: TGCAGTGCTAGAGAGGGAGGACAGGGGAATGAAAAACTGTTTTTT.

This clonotype has a count of ten or more. CDR3: CASTLVGPSRETQYF. The CDR3 DNA is TGTGCCAGCACGCTCGTGGGACCGTCTCGGGAGACCCAGTACTTC. The rearrangement joins TRBV6-2 or TRBV6-3 to TRBJ2-5, with D tentatively TRBD1 or TRBD2 (5 bases each). CDR1 and CDR2 from the germline V gene are MNHEY and SVGEGT. The CDR3 spans 15 residues. V lost 7 bases and J 5 bases, leaving 20 bases between the germline ends.

This clonotype showed up just a few times. This rearrangement joins TRBV28 to TRBJ2-7; 10 bases agree with TRBD1. V dropped 6 bases and J dropped 0; count of bases not matched to a gene: 8. The CDR3 contains 16 residues. Germline loops: CDR1 MDHEN, CDR2 SYDVKM. The CDR3 coding sequence is TGTGCCAGCAGGACAGGGGGCCCCCTAATCTCCTACGAGCAGTACTTC. Translating gives CASRTGGPLISYEQYF.

This clonotype was recorded only once. This chain links TRBV9 with TRBJ2-2; perhaps TRBD1 as D (5 bases). Germline V gene data show CDR1 as SGDLS and CDR2 as YYNGEE. The CDR3 runs 21 residues. The germline V and J ends were trimmed by 6 bases and 0 bases, with 30 bases remaining between them. For the CDR3, the DNA is TGTGCCAGCATCTTGCCGGACACCACCTATATAATTTTAACGAACACCGGGGAGCTGTTTTTT. Protein product: CASILPDTTYIILTNTGELFF.

This clonotype was detected many times. The chain recombines TRBV2 with TRBJ2-5, with TRBD1 as a possible D gene (5 bases). CDR1 and CDR2 (germline): SNHLY, FYNNEI. The germline V and J ends were trimmed by 11 bases and 5 bases, with 15 bases remaining between them. The CDR3 is 12 residues long. CDR3 coding DNA: TGTGCCTCGCTAAGGGGCGGTGAGACCCAGTACTTC. Residues: CASLRGGETQYF.

This clonotype has just a few counts. This chain links TRBV20-1 with TRBJ2-1; D may be TRBD2 (6 bases). V lost 5 bases to trimming and J lost 5 bases, with 19 bases between them. CDR1 is DFQATT and CDR2 is SNEGSKA in the germline V gene (reference sequence). The CDR3 runs 15 residues. CDR3 sequence: CSAYHGSGKDNEQFF. The DNA of the CDR3 is TGCAGTGCTTACCACGGGAGTGGTAAGGACAATGAGCAGTTCTTC.

Regarding this clonotype: A clone one base away is much larger, so this may be a read error. The rearrangement joins TRBV3-1 to TRBJ2-1, with 7 positions matching TRBD2. The V gene's germline CDR1 is LGHDT and CDR2 YNNKEL (reference sequence). CDR3 size: 15 residues. CDR3 amino acids: CATSQPGGTYNEQFF. CDR3 sequence (DNA): TGTGCCACCAGCCAACCGGGGGGAACTTACAATGAGCAGTTCTTC.

This clonotype has only a few counts. The junction and the germline gene differ at one end; a read error may be behind it. The chain links TRBV20-1 to TRBJ2-4, with 10 bases fitting TRBD1. The CDR3 sequence is 15 residues long. Germline V gene data show CDR1 as DFQATT and CDR2 as SNEGSKA (reference sequence). This chain's CDR3 is CSARTGTGEKIIQYF. In DNA, the CDR3 is TGCAGTGCTAGAACCGGGACAGGGGAGAAAATCATTCAGTACTTC.

This clonotype was detected many times. V usage is TRBV7-8 and J usage is TRBJ2-1; 8 positions agree with TRBD2. The CDR3 consists of 14 residues. Germline V gives CDR1 SGHVS, CDR2 FQNEAQ. V lost 2 bases to trimming and J lost 5 bases; unmatched junction nucleotides: 2. The CDR3 protein is CASSLWTSNNEQFF. CDR3 nucleotide sequence: TGTGCCAGCAGCTTATGGACTAGCAACAATGAGCAGTTCTTC.

This clonotype was seen ten or more times. V gene TRBV27 combines with J gene TRBJ2-1; possible D gene TRBD2, 6 bases. This CDR3 is 13 amino acids long. Germline V gene data show CDR1 as MNHEY and CDR2 as SMNVEV (reference sequence). The V gene lost 4 bases and the J gene lost 8 bases, with 12 bases spanning the gap. This CDR3 is CASSSWRADEQFF. Here the CDR3 DNA reads TGTGCCAGCAGTTCATGGAGGGCCGATGAGCAGTTCTTC.

This clonotype was counted a few times. This sequence joins TRBV12-3 or TRBV12-4 and TRBJ1-5, with D maybe TRBD1 (5 bases). V shed 5 bases and J shed 2 bases, with 19 bases lying between them. The CDR3 totals 17 residues. The CDR3 loop reads CASSTVRGMGGNQPQHF. The CDR3 coding sequence is TGTGCCAGCAGTACAGTCCGCGGGATGGGGGGCAATCAGCCCCAGCATTTT.

This clonotype occurred many times. The chain is built from TRBV4-1 and TRBJ2-3; D is undetermined. The length of the CDR3 is 16 residues. Germline assignment: CDR1 MGHRA and CDR2 YSYEKL. The V end lost 2 bases, the J end lost 0 bases, and 12 bases lay between the germline ends. The CDR3 spells CASSQSPTTSTDTQYF. In DNA form, the CDR3 reads TGCGCCAGCAGCCAATCGCCCACTACTAGCACAGATACGCAGTATTTT.

This clonotype has ten or more counts. The chain couples TRBV5-1 to TRBJ1-5; tentative D call: TRBD1 (5 bases). V lost 1 base to trimming and J lost 8 bases, with 10 bases between them. In germline, CDR1 is SGHRS, CDR2 YFSETQ. The CDR3 has 13 residues. The CDR3 sequence: CASSLMGVEPQHF. The CDR3 DNA sequence: TGCGCCAGCAGCTTGATGGGGGTGGAGCCCCAGCATTTT.

This rearrangement joins TRBV18 to TRBJ2-3; D may correspond to TRBD1 or TRBD2 (5 bases each). The V end lost 0 bases, the J end lost 3 bases, and 10 bases lay between the germline ends. In germline, CDR1 is KGHSH, CDR2 LQKENI. CDR3 size: 15 residues. The CDR3 sequence: CASSPPSRETDTQYF. In DNA, the CDR3 is TGTGCCAGCTCACCACCGTCCAGGGAGACAGATACGCAGTATTTT.

The rearrangement uses TRBV5-6 and TRBJ2-1; 7 bases are shared with TRBD2. CDR1 and CDR2 from the germline V gene are SGHDT and YYEEEE. The junction had 13 bases not matched to a gene; V was cut back by 3 bases and J by 4 bases. The CDR3 is 17 residues long. CDR3 loop: CASSSSRRREMYNEQFF. The CDR3 bases are TGTGCCAGCAGCTCTAGTAGACGGCGGGAGATGTACAATGAGCAGTTCTTC.

This clonotype appeared a few times. This chain connects TRBV19 to TRBJ2-1, with TRBD2 matching 9 bases. The CDR3 has 18 residues. V was clipped by 1 base and J by 8 bases; unmatched bases: 15. Germline V gives CDR1 LNHDA, CDR2 SQIVND (reference sequence). The CDR3 region has the DNA TGTGCCAGTAGTATAGGAGAGACGCGGCGGGAGCGGGGGGATGAGCAGTTCTTC. Amino acids: CASSIGETRRERGDEQFF.

The rearrangement uses TRBV20-1 and TRBJ2-4; 8 nucleotides match TRBD1. The CDR3 loop spans 13 amino acids. J lost 9 bases, V lost 0 bases, and 4 bases had no gene match. The germline V gene has CDR1 DFQATT and CDR2 SNEGSKA (reference sequence). The CDR3 nucleotides read TGCAGTGCTAGAGATCCAGGGGGCAGCATTCAGTACTTC. Translated, it gives CSARDPGGSIQYF.

This clonotype was detected many times. J is TRBJ2-2 and V is TRBV12-3 or TRBV12-4, with D tentatively TRBD1 (6 bases). The CDR3 is 12 residues long. V dropped 7 bases and J dropped 3 bases, with 6 bases sitting between them. The CDR3 loop reads CASKGDTGELFF. The CDR3 bases are TGTGCCAGCAAGGGGGACACCGGGGAGCTGTTTTTT.

The J gene is TRBJ2-1, the V gene TRBV10-3; 9 bases are a match to TRBD2. Germline V lookup: CDR1 ENHRY, CDR2 SYGVKD. This CDR3 comprises 13 residues. The V and J ends lost 8 bases and 4 bases, in that order; junction bases with no gene match: 3. The CDR3: CAIGAGGYNEQFF. The CDR3 DNA reads as TGTGCCATCGGGGCGGGAGGGTACAATGAGCAGTTCTTC.

The genes are TRBV7-8 and TRBJ1-4; a weak D match, TRBD1 (5 bases). Germline loops: CDR1 SGHVS, CDR2 FQNEAQ. The CDR3 extends over 15 amino acids. Between the trimmed V and J ends, which lost 1 base and 3 bases, there was a span of 9 bases. The CDR3 DNA follows: TGTGCCAGCAGCTTAGAAATAGGGGCTAATGAAAAACTGTTTTTT. It codes for CASSLEIGANEKLFF.

The rearrangement joins TRBV20-1 to TRBJ1-5; D is ambiguous. The V end lost 0 bases, the J end lost 0 bases, and 12 bases lay between the germline ends. Germline assignment: CDR1 DFQATT and CDR2 SNEGSKA (reference sequence). The CDR3 has 16 amino acids. The CDR3 region is CSAREQGGYSNQPQHF. The DNA of the CDR3 is TGCAGTGCTAGAGAACAAGGAGGGTATAGCAATCAGCCCCAGCATTTT.

The J gene is TRBJ2-7, the V gene TRBV20-1; 9 positions match TRBD2. The germline V gene has CDR1 DFQATT and CDR2 SNEGSKA (reference sequence). This CDR3 region has 15 residues. Unmatched junction bases numbered 9, after V lost 6 bases and J lost 0 bases. In DNA form, the CDR3 reads TGCAGTGCCCCCCTCCCTAGCGGGACCTCCTACGAGCAGTACTTC. Protein: CSAPLPSGTSYEQYF.

This clonotype was recorded at least ten times. The chain is built from TRBV6-1 and TRBJ1-4, with TRBD1 matching 9 bases. With 5 bases clipped from V and 4 bases from J, the junction kept 2 bases outside the gene matches. The CDR3 is 14 residues long. The germline gives CDR1 MNHNS, CDR2 SASEGT. Here the CDR3 DNA reads TGTGCCAGCAGTAGGACAGGGGATAATGAAAAACTGTTTTTT. The encoded protein is CASSRTGDNEKLFF.

In its sample, this clonotype was seen many times. The chain has TRBV19 and TRBJ2-1; no definite D call. Per germline, CDR1 LNHDA and CDR2 SQIVND (reference sequence). The CDR3 totals 13 residues. Trimming stripped 3 bases from V and 5 bases from J, with 8 bases between. In DNA, the CDR3 is TGTGCCAGTAGTATTGAGACGGACAATGAGCAGTTCTTC. Translated, it gives CASSIETDNEQFF. Variable domain in full (rest from reference TRBV19 and TRBJ2-1): DGGITQSPKYLFRKEGQNVTLSCEQNLNHDAMYWYRQDPGQGLRLIYYSQIVNDFQKGDIAEGYSVSREKKESFPLTVTSAQKNPTAFYLCASSIETDNEQFFGPGTRLTVL.

As for this clonotype: Mismatch with germline at one junction end may stem from a read error. The chain employs TRBV20-1 and TRBJ2-2, with 8 bases lining up with TRBD2. Germline assignment: CDR1 DFQATT and CDR2 SNEGSKA (reference sequence). The CDR3 is made up of 17 amino acids. DNA of the CDR3: TGCTGTGCTAGAGCCCTCAGCGGGAGAGGGTACACCGGGGAGCTGTTTTTT. Protein sequence: CCARALSGRGYTGELFF.

This clonotype was recorded many times. This chain uses TRBV28 with TRBJ2-3; 8 bases agree with TRBD1. CDR3 length equals 15 residues. V lost 5 bases to trimming and J lost 6 bases; unmatched junction nucleotides: 10. From germline, CDR1 is MDHEN and CDR2 SYDVKM. CDR3 in DNA: TGTGCCAGCAGTGACACCAGGGGGCTGGGTGATACGCAGTATTTT. Protein product: CASSDTRGLGDTQYF.